This T cell receptor (beta chain) was profiled in a study of vaccination effects on CD4 cells after COVID-19. Study-level points and caveats: Clonal contraction was marked in infection- and vaccine-induced clones late after vaccination.

Antigen-specific CD4+ T cells were expanded with viral peptide pools in the ViraFEST assay before sequencing. Culture lasted about ten days before CD4+ T cell isolation. Infection with SARS-CoV-2 occurred in the person between March and December 2020, and PCR confirmed it. Concerning this clone: Its matching antigen is unknown.

Profiled with immunoSEQ multiplex PCR; TCRdb holds only in-frame clones, not every one. The table records roughly 73,000 clones, around 70% of them present only once. Germline CDR1 and CDR2: SGHDN and FVKESK. The CDR3 extends over 13 amino acids. V lost 2 bases and J 8 bases, leaving 7 bases between the germline ends. The receptor's source is a human donor who had a prior SARS-CoV-2 infection. The starting material was CD4+ T cells from PBMCs cultured with HIV peptides, obtained before COVID-19 vaccination. Described subset: HIV-1 Nef peptide pool negative control/reference culture. The rearrangement links TRBV14 to TRBJ1-6; no definite D call. CDR3: CASSQLWDSPLHF. CDR3 sequence (DNA): TGTGCCAGCAGCCAATTGTGGGATTCACCCCTCCACTTT.